These T cell receptor beta chains were read from a single sample in a study of graft-versus-host responses after intestinal transplantation. Assay used: immunoSEQ multiplex PCR; TCRdb lists only in-frame clones, some missing. The sample comprises 85,000 to 90,000 clones, 75% to 95% of which are singletons, and approximately 0.32% rests with the top ten. These receptors' targets are unknown. Sequences were derived from unstimulated CD4+ T cells sorted from spleen or lymph node cells, sampled before transplant. Receptors originate from a human donor who was the organ donor for an intestinal transplant. Each CDR3 is given with its conserved first and last residue.

j_call | v_call | cdr3_aa
TRBJ1-4 | TRBV29-1 | CSVSKGVSATNEKLFF
TRBJ1-2 | TRBV2 | CASSVGQGYGYTF
TRBJ2-6 | TRBV9 | CASSVNSGTGALGANVLTF
TRBJ2-7 | TRBV30 | CAWSGGGWQYF
TRBJ2-3 | TRBV5-4 | CASSLKTSGRDTQYF
TRBJ2-1 | TRBV28 | CASSLLNEQFF
TRBJ2-3 | TRBV5-1 | CASSFLGLPDSTDTQYF
TRBJ1-6 | TRBV14 | CASRYSTGGNSPLHF
TRBJ2-7 | TRBV28 | CASSFSSYEQYF
TRBJ1-6 | TRBV9 | CASSVWTVNSPLHF
TRBJ1-2 | TRBV18 | CASSLSSNYGYTF
TRBJ2-1 | TRBV10-1 | CASSDPGLAYNEQFF
TRBJ1-2 | TRBV19 | CASHPGDRLYGYTF
TRBJ2-1 | TRBV19 | CASSIVPAGGYNEQFF
TRBJ1-1 | TRBV30 | CAWSSRVHTEAFF
TRBJ2-1 | TRBV10-3 | CAIRGTSGTNEQFF
TRBJ2-3 | TRBV19 | CASSSNIAPLTDTQYF
TRBJ1-5 | TRBV5-6 | CASSTGGTAGPQHF
TRBJ1-4 | TRBV19 | CASSQQGAEEKLFF
TRBJ1-5 | TRBV19 | CARQGRVPWPQHF
TRBJ2-1 | TRBV14 | CASSQDPGQGIGEQFF
TRBJ2-2 | TRBV19 | CASSSAGYVGELFF
TRBJ2-7 | TRBV6-1 | CASSEVGHLTREQYF
TRBJ1-5 | TRBV6-5 | CASSQGVWQPQHF
TRBJ2-7 | TRBV6-6 | CASSYLGGSYEQYF
TRBJ2-5 | TRBV19 | CASSIVTASGGYQETQYF
TRBJ2-5 | TRBV7-2 | CASSLARISGGGETQYF
TRBJ1-1 | TRBV6-5 | CASSYYRDTEAFF
TRBJ2-5 | TRBV5-4 | CASSGGGTQYF
TRBJ1-2 | TRBV2 | CASSEAVGDLYGYTF
TRBJ2-7 | TRBV18 | CASSLAGTGGYEQYF
TRBJ2-7 | TRBV7-9 | CASSEEDRVYEQYF
TRBJ1-4 | TRBV19 | CASNRGSTNEKLFF
TRBJ1-2 | TRBV6-1 | CASRDRVYGYTF
TRBJ2-1 | TRBV29-1 | CSVTWTSDYNEQFF
TRBJ2-7 | TRBV9 | CASSPHASGLAMVEQYF
TRBJ1-5 | TRBV4-2 | CASSQGTGGGQPQHF
TRBJ2-3 | TRBV2 | CASRVMWLASTDTQYF
TRBJ2-7 | TRBV19 | CASSQDYEQYF
TRBJ1-5 | TRBV5-8 | CASSLLRQFYSNQPQHF
TRBJ2-7 | TRBV6-1 | CASSDQAGTASEQYF
TRBJ2-3 | TRBV7-2 | CASSRHRTSGGESTDTQYF
TRBJ2-1 | TRBV28 | CASTPGGTTLGYNEQFF
TRBJ2-7 | TRBV11-1 | CASSAQQDLYEQYF
TRBJ1-6 | TRBV10-2 | CASSELRGPPSPLHF
TRBJ2-1 | TRBV28 | CASSPGLAGVNEQFF
TRBJ2-3 | TRBV11-3 | CASTHGGTSGGRDTQYF
TRBJ1-1 | TRBV20-1 | CSASGNTEAFF
TRBJ2-1 | TRBV19 | CASSIDLSGGQFF
TRBJ1-2 | TRBV6-6 | CASSGTGGYGYTF
TRBJ1-2 | TRBV18 | CASSPPQGGNYGYTF
TRBJ1-5 | TRBV5-1 | CASSLQGNQPQHF